The TCR beta chain under discussion was sequenced for a study of control samples from healthy donors and cancer patients (dated by TCRdb to the early 2020s). The germline ends are 16 bases apart after V is trimmed by 7 bases and J by 10 bases. The CDR3 sequence holds 12 residues, the cysteine and phenylalanine included. Of the read, only the CDR3 DNA is kept; its 36 bases are in frame from base 1. The germline V gene (reference sequence) yields LGHDT for CDR1 and YNNKEL for CDR2. This clone was observed a single time. The antigen this receptor binds is unknown. Within one base of it there is no much larger clone, and no base qualities were kept. The library was obtained by the immunoSEQ multiplex PCR assay. TCRdb's version of the immuneACCESS table is confined to in-frame rearrangements and falls short of the full clone set. An unresolved V gene accounts for under half of the shortfall where checked; the remainder is of unknown origin. A total of 120,000 or so clones appear in this sample, 80% to 90% of them only once. The ten largest make up about 12% of the sample.

The receptor's source is a man younger than 40 in good health. The rearranged segments are TRBV3-1 (or the pseudogene TRBV3-2) and TRBJ1-1, with the D gene not confidently named. The sample comprised blood. In nucleotide form, the sequence is TGTGCCAGCACCGCTTCCGGGATTTCAGCTTTCTTT. It translates as CASTASGISAFF.